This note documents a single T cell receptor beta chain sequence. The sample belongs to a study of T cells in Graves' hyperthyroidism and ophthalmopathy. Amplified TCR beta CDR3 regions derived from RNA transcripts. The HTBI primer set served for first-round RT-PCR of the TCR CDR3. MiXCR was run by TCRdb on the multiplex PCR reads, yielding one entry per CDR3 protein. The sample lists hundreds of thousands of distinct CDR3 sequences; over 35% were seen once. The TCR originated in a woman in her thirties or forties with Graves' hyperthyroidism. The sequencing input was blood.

The DNA of the CDR3 is TGTGCCAGTAACACAGGTCTATTTTCCGGGGAGCTGTTTTTT. Its protein product is CASNTGLFSGELFF. This chain connects TRBV2 to TRBJ2-2; maybe TRBD1 (5 bases). Germline lookup yields CDR1 SNHLY and CDR2 FYNNEI. V was clipped by 9 bases and J by 6 bases, with 17 bases between them. This CDR3 has 14 amino acids.